The 18 T cell receptor beta chains below come from one sample, sequenced in a study of a mutant IDH1 vaccine in newly diagnosed glioma. These receptors have no known antigen. Clones were sequenced by immunoSEQ multiplex PCR, and TCRdb holds only the in-frame ones, with some missing. Counted here are about 65,000 clones, 70% to 90% occurring once; the ten biggest clones make up 4%. Described time point: week 23, last vaccination. Mutant IDH1 20-mer peptide, at 300 ug, made up each vaccine dose, with topical imiquimod. Specimen: PBMCs, collected from a glioma patient whose treatment included an IDH1 peptide vaccine. All receptors come from a man aged 25-45 years with glioma.

V is TRBV29-1 and J is TRBJ2-5; 8 positions match TRBD1. The junction had 6 bases not matched to a gene; V was cut back by 8 bases and J by 4 bases. Germline V gene sequence: CDR1 SQVTM, CDR2 ANQGSEA. This CDR3 region has 12 residues. The CDR3 is CSWTGLGETQYF. The CDR3 DNA reads as TGCAGCTGGACAGGGCTAGGAGAGACCCAGTACTTC.

The rearrangement uses TRBV2 and TRBJ2-1; 9 nucleotides align to TRBD1. The CDR3 length is 15 residues. In germline, CDR1 is SNHLY, CDR2 FYNNEI. The junction had 8 bases not matched to a gene; V was cut back by 3 bases and J by 8 bases. This CDR3 is CASSDGDRALDEQFF. The CDR3 DNA is TGTGCCAGCAGTGATGGGGACAGGGCGTTGGATGAGCAGTTCTTC.

CDR3 in DNA: TGTGCCAGCTCACCCCGGGGGGGAGGCACTGAAGCTTTCTTT. Its translation is CASSPRGGGTEAFF. The gene calls are TRBV18 and TRBJ1-1, with D maybe TRBD1 (5 bases). The CDR3 totals 14 residues. Trimming cost V 3 bases and J 4 bases, with 12 bases left between them. CDR1 KGHSH and CDR2 LQKENI come from the germline V gene.

The chain is built from TRBV4-1 and TRBJ1-5, with D hard to call. Looked up from germline, CDR1 is MGHRA and CDR2 is YSYEKL. This CDR3 has 12 amino acids. The V and J ends lost 1 base and 6 bases respectively, with 4 bases between them. The CDR3 protein is CASSQVGQPQHF. The CDR3 region has the DNA TGCGCCAGCAGCCAAGTTGGTCAGCCCCAGCATTTT.

The chain carries TRBV6-5 and TRBJ1-5; D gene uncertain. With 6 bases removed from V and 1 base from J, the gap between germline ends came to 10 bases. There are 14 residues in the CDR3. CDR1 and CDR2 from the germline V gene are MNHEY and SVGAGI. For the CDR3, the DNA is TGTGCCAGCAGCCCCGACGGAAGCAATCAGCCCCAGCATTTT. It encodes CASSPDGSNQPQHF.

The chain carries TRBV9 and TRBJ1-6; D unclear. Trimming stripped 2 bases from V and 7 bases from J, with 13 bases between. The CDR3 is made up of 15 amino acids. Germline CDR1 SGDLS, CDR2 YYNGEE. The CDR3 nucleotides read TGTGCCAGCAGCGTCGAACCGGGCCAAAATTCACCCCTCCACTTT. Its protein is CASSVEPGQNSPLHF.

The V and J genes are TRBV7-2 and TRBJ1-5; a weak D match, TRBD1 (6 bases). The CDR3 is made up of 13 amino acids. Between the trimmed V and J ends, which lost 5 bases and 9 bases, there was a span of 14 bases. Looked up from germline, CDR1 is SGHTA and CDR2 is FQGNSA. The CDR3 protein is CASSIGGSLPQHF. The DNA for the CDR3 is TGTGCCAGCAGCATAGGGGGGTCCTTGCCCCAGCATTTT.

V usage is TRBV7-9 and J usage is TRBJ1-6, with TRBD1 identical over 9 bases. CDR1 SEHNR and CDR2 FQNEAQ come from the germline V gene (reference sequence). The CDR3 is 19 residues long. With V trimmed by 1 base and J by 10 bases, 17 bases remained unmatched. CDR3 region: CASSLDRTGGAGLSSPLHF. CDR3 in DNA: TGTGCCAGCAGCTTAGACCGAACAGGGGGCGCGGGGCTAAGCTCACCCCTCCACTTT.

This clone was observed a handful of times. CDR3 nucleotides: TGTGCCAGCACTACCGGGACTAGAACAGATACGCAGTATTTT. Encoded protein: CASTTGTRTDTQYF. J is TRBJ2-3 and V is TRBV5-8, with 8 bases fitting TRBD2. V trimming: 6 bases; J trimming: 3 bases; junction bases outside the gene matches: 6. Per germline, CDR1 SGHTS and CDR2 YDEGEE. The CDR3 consists of 14 residues.

This clone was picked up a small number of times. The J gene is TRBJ1-1, the V gene TRBV7-6; TRBD1 is a possible D gene (6 bases). This CDR3 has 14 residues. Germline V gene sequence: CDR1 SGHVS, CDR2 FNYEAQ. V was pared by 2 bases and J by 4 bases, with 11 bases between. The CDR3 region is CASSLFGGGTEAFF. CDR3 sequence (DNA): TGTGCCAGCAGCTTATTCGGAGGGGGCACTGAAGCTTTCTTT.

The gene calls are TRBV2 and TRBJ1-1, with 7 bases lining up with TRBD1. The V and J ends lost 5 bases and 3 bases, in that order; junction bases with no gene match: 6. The CDR3 sequence is 14 residues long. CDR1 is SNHLY and CDR2 is FYNNEI in the germline V gene. The chain's CDR3 is CASSKSGGYTEAFF. CDR3 coding DNA: TGTGCCAGCAGTAAATCAGGGGGGTACACTGAAGCTTTCTTT.

Remarks on this clone: The junction differs from germline at one of its ends, possibly a read error. This chain joins TRBV10-2 and TRBJ1-3, with 11 bases fitting TRBD1. The V gene's germline CDR1 is WSHSY and CDR2 SAAADI. This CDR3 spans 18 amino acids. CDR3 coding DNA: TGCGCCAGCAGTGAGCATCGAGGACAGGGGGCCTCTGGAGACACCATATATTTT. Translating gives CASSEHRGQGASGDTIYF.

The chain employs TRBV18 and TRBJ1-2, with 8 positions matching TRBD1. The CDR3 consists of 13 residues. CDR1 and CDR2 from the germline V gene are KGHSH and LQKENI. The junction had 3 bases not matched to a gene; V was cut back by 4 bases and J by 5 bases. CDR3 nucleotide sequence: TGTGCCAGCTCACAAGGGACAGGTTATGGCTACACCTTC. Its translation: CASSQGTGYGYTF. Full variable domain (rest looked up from reference TRBV18 and TRBJ1-2): NAGVMQNPRHLVRRRGQEARLRCSPMKGHSHVYWYRQLPEEGLKFMVYLQKENIIDESGMPKERFSAEFPKEGPSILRIQQVVRGDSAAYFCASSQGTGYGYTFGSGTRLTVV.

V is TRBV15 and J is TRBJ2-2, with D perhaps TRBD1 (6 bases). The germline gives CDR1 LNHNV, CDR2 YYDKDF (reference sequence). CDR3 length: 16 residues. Trimming took 5 bases from V and 2 from J, leaving 15 bases between them. The DNA for the CDR3 is TGTGCCACCAGCGGGCGGAAGGACAGCAACACCGGGGAGCTGTTTTTT. Protein: CATSGRKDSNTGELFF.

The rearrangement links TRBV27 to TRBJ1-3; D is undetermined. Germline lookup yields CDR1 MNHEY and CDR2 SMNVEV (reference sequence). The CDR3 totals 16 residues. The ends were cut back, 7 bases at V and 3 bases at J, with 19 bases in the middle. The CDR3 DNA sequence: TGTGCCAGCAATCCTGCACGGCTAGCAGGTGGAAACACCATATATTTT. The encoded protein is CASNPARLAGGNTIYF.

The V gene is TRBV29-1, the J gene TRBJ1-3; a weak D match, TRBD1 (5 bases). Germline V lookup: CDR1 SQVTM, CDR2 ANQGSEA. The CDR3 sequence is 15 residues long. The V end was cut by 3 bases, the J end by 3 bases, with 15 bases between. The CDR3 sequence: CSVDTSGTGGNTIYF. CDR3 DNA: TGCAGCGTTGATACGTCCGGGACGGGTGGAAACACCATATATTTT.

The rearrangement joins TRBV14 to TRBJ2-5; D is unclear. The germline V gene has CDR1 SGHDN and CDR2 FVKESK. This CDR3 contains 13 residues. V lost 0 bases and J 7 bases, leaving 9 bases between the germline ends. The CDR3 region is CASSQDHMGTQYF. In DNA, the CDR3 is TGTGCCAGCAGCCAAGATCATATGGGGACCCAGTACTTC.

The chain recombines TRBV18 with TRBJ1-2; D remains ambiguous. The germline V and J ends were trimmed by 6 bases and 0 bases, with 8 bases remaining between them. This CDR3 is 13 amino acids long. Looked up from germline, CDR1 is KGHSH and CDR2 is LQKENI. CDR3 region: CASSAESNYGYTF. The CDR3 DNA reads TGTGCCAGCTCGGCGGAGTCTAACTATGGCTACACCTTC. Supplemented by reference TRBV18 and TRBJ1-2, the full variable domain reads NAGVMQNPRHLVRRRGQEARLRCSPMKGHSHVYWYRQLPEEGLKFMVYLQKENIIDESGMPKERFSAEFPKEGPSILRIQQVVRGDSAAYFCASSAESNYGYTFGSGTRLTVV.